The clone carrying this T cell receptor beta chain was seen a few times. The antigen is not known. These data are taken from a study of response to subunit inactivated influenza vaccine. The study's findings and limits: Authors suggested few new T cells are recruited by each seasonal influenza vaccination.

The CDR3 runs to 15 residues. V was trimmed by 5 bases and J by 4 bases, leaving 17 bases between them. CDR1 and CDR2 (germline): MNHEY, SVGEGT. MiXCR, applied by TCRdb to the RT-PCR reads, yields one record per CDR3 protein. The table includes more than 450,000 distinct CDR3 sequences, 6% to 9% detected once. Sequences were derived from PBMCs from blood, sampled about 23 months after vaccination. This TCR was sampled from a man between 50 and 75 years old who received an inactivated influenza vaccine. This chain joins TRBV6-2 or TRBV6-3 and TRBJ1-2; no definite D call. The CDR3 coding sequence is TGTGCCAGCAGTCCCTATTCCTCCACTCTCTATGGCTACACCTTC. Protein product: CASSPYSSTLYGYTF.